This paragraph covers one T cell receptor (beta chain) sequence. Its antigen is not identified. These data belong to a study of vaccination effects on CD4 cells after COVID-19. Before any sequencing was done, the ViraFEST assay used viral peptide pools to expand antigen-specific CD4+ T cells. The authors isolated CD4+ T cells after about 10 days of culture. The assay was immunoSEQ multiplex PCR, and TCRdb's table has in-frame clones only and misses some. The profile shows approximately 54,000 clones, roughly 80% of them singletons. Germline CDR1 is MRHNA and CDR2 is SNTAGT. The CDR3 totals 16 residues. V lost 5 bases and J lost 5; bases outside the gene matches: 9.

This rearrangement joins TRBV6-4 to TRBJ2-4, with 10 nucleotides matching TRBD1. The specimen comprised CD4+ T cells from PBMCs cultured with HCoV-229E spike peptides, sampled before COVID-19 vaccination. The receptor was derived from a human donor who received a COVID-19 vaccine. CDR3: CASSYLYGQGENIQYF. The DNA for the CDR3 is TGTGCCAGCAGTTATCTTTATGGACAGGGGGAAAACATTCAGTACTTC.